This is a list of T cell receptor beta chains from one sample in a study of response to subunit inactivated influenza vaccine. TCRdb recomputed calls from the RT-PCR reads with MiXCR, one row per CDR3 protein. Of 490,000 or so distinct CDR3 sequences in the sample, about 8% were seen once. This specimen consisted of PBMCs from blood, obtained less than 30 months after vaccination. Source of these receptors: a man in his fifties or sixties who received an inactivated influenza vaccine. Each CDR3 is given with its conserved first and last residue. A D gene is named only where the DNA matches it firmly. Size is stated for part of the rows, as once, few or many counts, or as a class when the clone is expanded.

D gene,J gene,clone size,V gene,CDR3 DNA,CDR3 protein
.,TRBJ1-1,many,TRBV6-6,TGTGCCAGGATAGGGTTCGCTGAAGCTTTCTTT,CARIGFAEAFF
.,TRBJ1-1,.,TRBV3-1,TGTGCCAGCAGCCAGGATGCCCCTGGGCGCACTGAAGCTTTCTTT,CASSQDAPGRTEAFF
TRBD1,TRBJ2-6,.,TRBV18,TGTGCCAGCTCACCTACGGGACAGTCTTTTTCGGGGGCCAACGTCCTGACTTTC,CASSPTGQSFSGANVLTF
.,TRBJ2-1,.,TRBV6-2/TRBV6-3,TGTGCCGGCAGAATCCCCCCGGGTGAGCAGTTCTTC,CAGRIPPGEQFF
.,TRBJ2-7,many,TRBV21-1,TGTGCCAGCCACGACAGGGACGAGCAGTACTTC,CASHDRDEQYF
TRBD2,TRBJ2-2,few,TRBV4-3,TGCGCCAGCAGCCAGTGGGACATTTATCGGGAGGGGGACACCGGGGAGCTGTTTTTT,CASSQWDIYREGDTGELFF
TRBD1,TRBJ1-1,many,TRBV29-1,TGCAGCGTTGTGGAACAGGGGGCACGCGCTTTCTTT,CSVVEQGARAFF
TRBD2,TRBJ2-5,many,TRBV12-3/TRBV12-4,TGTGCCAGCACAACCCCCGCCGCTAGCGGGATAGGAGGAGAGACCCAGTACTTC,CASTTPAASGIGGETQYF
.,TRBJ1-1,many,TRBV7-9,TGTGCCAGCAGCTTAGGGCAGGGCGGTGAAGCTTTCTTT,CASSLGQGGEAFF
.,TRBJ1-4,many,TRBV14,TGTGCCAGCAGCCCCACCGGACGGTATAATGAAAAACTGTTTTTT,CASSPTGRYNEKLFF
.,TRBJ2-3,.,TRBV6-5,TGTGCCAGCAGTTACTCTAGGCGGGGCACAGATACGCAGTATTTT,CASSYSRRGTDTQYF
TRBD1,TRBJ1-5,many,TRBV7-2,TGTGCCAGCAGCTTAGGGGACAGGGCTGGTCAGCCCCAGCATTTT,CASSLGDRAGQPQHF
.,TRBJ1-3,.,TRBV12-3/TRBV12-4,TGTGCCAGCAGTTTAGATACAGGGCCTGGAGGAAACACCATATATTTT,CASSLDTGPGGNTIYF
.,TRBJ2-2,many,TRBV6-2/TRBV6-3,TGTGCCAGCAGCTCCCCACCGCGTGGGGCCGGGGAGCTGTTTTTT,CASSSPPRGAGELFF
TRBD2,TRBJ2-1,many,TRBV14,TGTGCCAGCAGCCAAGATCATACTAGCGGACCCTTCTACAATGAGCAGTTCTTC,CASSQDHTSGPFYNEQFF
.,TRBJ2-6,many,TRBV5-1,TGCGCCAGCAGCTTGGGGTCAGGCGATTCTGGGGCCAACGTCCTGACTTTC,CASSLGSGDSGANVLTF
.,TRBJ2-1,many,TRBV5-1,TGCGCCAGCAGCTTGCTAGTTAGCTCCTACAATGAGCAGTTCTTC,CASSLLVSSYNEQFF
TRBD2,TRBJ2-3,few,TRBV7-8,TGTGCCAGCAGCTTACTTGTTAGCGGGGAACCCCCTGCTAGCACAGATACGCAGTATTTT,CASSLLVSGEPPASTDTQYF
.,TRBJ1-2,few,TRBV4-3,TGCGCCAGCAGCCAAGCTGACCATGGCTACACCTTC,CASSQADHGYTF
TRBD2,TRBJ2-3,.,TRBV20-1,TGCAGTGCTAGAGTAGCTAGCGGTAGCACAGATACGCAGTATTTT,CSARVASGSTDTQYF
.,TRBJ1-6,many,TRBV20-1,TGCAGTGCTAGACTGGATGGGTTGGGGAGAAGCGCACCCCTCCACTTT,CSARLDGLGRSAPLHF
.,TRBJ2-1,many,TRBV5-1,TGCGCCAGCAGCCAGGAGGGCCTGGGTGAGCAGTTCTTC,CASSQEGLGEQFF
.,TRBJ2-1,many,TRBV21-1,TGTGCCAGCAGCAAAGGAGCTGATCCCGGGACTAGCGGCAATGAGCAGTTCTTC,CASSKGADPGTSGNEQFF
TRBD1,TRBJ2-7,few,TRBV28,TGTGCCAGCAGTCGAACAGGGGTAGGCGAGCAGTACTTC,CASSRTGVGEQYF
TRBD1,TRBJ2-2,.,TRBV4-3,TGCCCCAGCAGCCAAGAAGCCCGGGACAGGGTGGGCACCGGGGAGCTGTTTTTT,CPSSQEARDRVGTGELFF
.,TRBJ1-5,many,TRBV6-1,TGTGCCAGCAGTGGGGGGGGTCGCAATCAGCCCCAGCATTTT,CASSGGGRNQPQHF
.,TRBJ1-2,many,TRBV5-5,TGTGCCAGCAGCTTGGCTGATGAGGCCTATGGCTACACCTTC,CASSLADEAYGYTF
.,TRBJ1-1,many,TRBV5-6,TGTGCCAGCTCCACAGGGAACACTGAAGCTTTCTTT,CASSTGNTEAFF
.,TRBJ2-7,many,TRBV5-1,TGCGCCAGCAGCTTGGGAGGGGGTCCCTACGAGCAGTACTTC,CASSLGGGPYEQYF
.,TRBJ1-5,many,TRBV28,TGTGCCAGCAGAACTCCCCCTCAGCCCCAGCATTTT,CASRTPPQPQHF
.,TRBJ2-7,few,TRBV5-1,TGCGCCAGCAGCTTGCCAGGGAGGGAGCAGTACTTC,CASSLPGREQYF
.,TRBJ1-1,many,TRBV28,TGTGCCAGCAGTGATGGGGACTCCAATTTTGGCACTGAAGCTTTCTTT,CASSDGDSNFGTEAFF
.,TRBJ2-1,few,TRBV7-2,TGTGCCAGCAGCTTAGTTGGGCAGGCGTTGGATGAGCAGTTCTTC,CASSLVGQALDEQFF
TRBD2,TRBJ2-5,.,TRBV5-5,TGTGCCAGCAGCCCGATTTCTAGCGGGGGAGAGACCCAGTACTTC,CASSPISSGGETQYF
.,TRBJ2-7,few,TRBV7-2,TGTGCCAGCAGGGCCCGGAGCTCCTACGAGCAGTACTTC,CASRARSSYEQYF
TRBD2,TRBJ2-7,few,TRBV29-1,TGCAGCGTTGGTCCCGGGACTAGCGGGGGGGCCAACGAGCAGTACTTC,CSVGPGTSGGANEQYF
.,TRBJ2-7,many,TRBV5-1,TGCGCCAGCAGCTTGGCCCGCAGACAGAGAGCCTACGAGCAGTACTTC,CASSLARRQRAYEQYF
.,TRBJ1-4,.,TRBV7-9,TGTGCCAGCAGCTTAAAAGTTGGGGTTGAGGAAAAACTGTTTTTT,CASSLKVGVEEKLFF
.,TRBJ2-1,.,TRBV7-3,TGTGCCAGCAGCTTTACCACGGGTTACGACCATGAGCAGTTCTTC,CASSFTTGYDHEQFF
.,TRBJ1-2,many,TRBV7-2,TGTGCCAGCAGCGCCCCAAGGTTGCTCTACTATGGCTACACCTTC,CASSAPRLLYYGYTF
TRBD1,TRBJ2-7,.,TRBV28,TGTGCCAGCCTACGACAGGGAATGGGCGAGCAGTACTTC,CASLRQGMGEQYF
TRBD2,TRBJ2-5,many,TRBV5-1,TGCGCCAGCAGCTTGGCCGGACTAGGTATACCGACCCAAGAGACCCAGTACTTC,CASSLAGLGIPTQETQYF
.,TRBJ1-4,.,TRBV3-1,TGTGCCAGCAGCCAAGGGTTAGTGGCTAATGAAAAACTGTTTTTT,CASSQGLVANEKLFF
TRBD1,TRBJ2-7,.,TRBV29-1,TGCAGCGTTGAGCCAGGGGGTAGCTACGAGCAGTACTTC,CSVEPGGSYEQYF
.,TRBJ2-1,.,TRBV10-2,TGCGCCAGCAGTGGGGGGTCCCCCTACAATGAGCAGTTCTTC,CASSGGSPYNEQFF
.,TRBJ1-5,few,TRBV6-1,TGTGCCAGCAGTGAGAGGAACTTGCCCCAGCATTTT,CASSERNLPQHF
TRBD1,TRBJ1-1,many,TRBV28,TGTGCCAGCAGTTCCAACAGGGGGTACGCTTTCTTT,CASSSNRGYAFF